These T cell receptor beta chains were read from a single sample in a study of cytomegalovirus exposure and HLA in healthy donors. The method was immunoSEQ multiplex PCR; TCRdb's version includes in-frame clones alone and lacks a portion of them. This table holds about 190,000 clones, around 79% found once. The specimen sequenced was PBMCs. The source is a woman aged 18-29 years in good health and CMV-seronegative. The CDR3 runs from the conserved cysteine through the conserved F or W. A D gene is named only where the DNA matches it firmly. A clone size is listed for some rows: how often the clone was seen (once, few, many), or a class if it is expanded.

j_call: TRBJ1-5
v_call: TRBV19
clone_size: -
d_call: -
cdr3_nt: TGTTTTTTGGGGAGGCAGCCCCAGCATTTT
cdr3_aa: CFLGRQPQHF

j_call: TRBJ2-1
v_call: TRBV4-1
clone_size: few
d_call: -
cdr3_nt: TGCGCCAGCAGCCAAACGGGACTGTCCTACAATGAGCAGTTCTTC
cdr3_aa: CASSQTGLSYNEQFF

j_call: TRBJ1-2
v_call: TRBV19
clone_size: -
d_call: -
cdr3_nt: TGTGCCAGTAGTATGGGACTAAACTATGGCTACACCTTC
cdr3_aa: CASSMGLNYGYTF

j_call: TRBJ2-2
v_call: TRBV9
clone_size: -
d_call: TRBD2
cdr3_nt: TGTGCCAGCAGCGCGATCGGGAGGGGCCAGGGGAGCGGGGAGCTGTTTTTT
cdr3_aa: CASSAIGRGQGSGELFF

j_call: TRBJ2-2
v_call: TRBV9
clone_size: -
d_call: TRBD2
cdr3_nt: TGTGCCAGCAGCGGGTCGAGCGGGACGAACACCGGGGAGCTGTTTTTT
cdr3_aa: CASSGSSGTNTGELFF

j_call: TRBJ1-1
v_call: TRBV5-1
clone_size: -
d_call: -
cdr3_nt: TGCGCCAGCAGCGTAGACATGTACACTGAAGCTTTCTTT
cdr3_aa: CASSVDMYTEAFF

j_call: TRBJ2-7
v_call: TRBV28
clone_size: -
d_call: TRBD1
cdr3_nt: TGTGCCAGCGGACCAGCTCCGGGACAGGGGATGGCCTACGAGCAGTACTTC
cdr3_aa: CASGPAPGQGMAYEQYF

j_call: TRBJ2-2
v_call: TRBV15
clone_size: -
d_call: TRBD2
cdr3_nt: TGTGCCACCAGCAGAGAGAAAGCAGCGGGAGTTAGCACCGGGGAGCTGTTTTTT
cdr3_aa: CATSREKAAGVSTGELFF

j_call: TRBJ2-6
v_call: TRBV9
clone_size: -
d_call: TRBD1
cdr3_nt: TGTGCCAGCAGCGTAGTACCAGGGGGCCTCTCTGGGGCCAACGTCCTGACTTTC
cdr3_aa: CASSVVPGGLSGANVLTF

j_call: TRBJ2-5
v_call: TRBV5-1
clone_size: -
d_call: TRBD2
cdr3_nt: TGCGCCAGCAGCTTGTATTTAGCGGGAGTGCGGGAGACCCAGTACTTC
cdr3_aa: CASSLYLAGVRETQYF

j_call: TRBJ2-7
v_call: TRBV7-8
clone_size: -
d_call: TRBD2
cdr3_nt: TGTGCCAGCAGCCAGGGACTAGCGGGGATTATCTCCTACGAGCAGTACTTC
cdr3_aa: CASSQGLAGIISYEQYF

j_call: TRBJ2-7
v_call: TRBV7-2
clone_size: -
d_call: -
cdr3_nt: TGTGCCAGCAGCTCGGACACCTCCTCCTACGAGCAGTACTTC
cdr3_aa: CASSSDTSSYEQYF

j_call: TRBJ2-1
v_call: TRBV5-1
clone_size: few
d_call: TRBD2
cdr3_nt: TGCGCCAGCAGCTTTGGGGCTAGCGGGGGTCCCAGCCACAATGAGCAGTTCTTC
cdr3_aa: CASSFGASGGPSHNEQFF

j_call: TRBJ2-3
v_call: TRBV7-3
clone_size: -
d_call: -
cdr3_nt: TGTGCCAGCAGCTCCACAGGCACAGATACGCAGTATTTT
cdr3_aa: CASSSTGTDTQYF

j_call: TRBJ1-5
v_call: TRBV19
clone_size: -
d_call: TRBD1
cdr3_nt: TGTGCCAGTAGTGGAGGACAGGGGAATCAGCCCCAGCATTTT
cdr3_aa: CASSGGQGNQPQHF

j_call: TRBJ1-4
v_call: TRBV5-1
clone_size: -
d_call: TRBD1
cdr3_nt: TGCGCCAGCAGCTCCACAGGGGGAAATGAAAAACTGTTTTTT
cdr3_aa: CASSSTGGNEKLFF

j_call: TRBJ2-3
v_call: TRBV19
clone_size: -
d_call: TRBD2
cdr3_nt: TGTGCCAGTAGTATGGAACTAGCGGGAGGAGGTAATACGCAGTATTTT
cdr3_aa: CASSMELAGGGNTQYF

j_call: TRBJ2-4
v_call: TRBV28
clone_size: -
d_call: TRBD2
cdr3_nt: TGTGCCAGCAAAGCGGGAGGCGGCTCGCCCAAAAACATTCAGTACTTC
cdr3_aa: CASKAGGGSPKNIQYF

j_call: TRBJ2-3
v_call: TRBV4-2
clone_size: -
d_call: -
cdr3_nt: TGTGCCAGCAGCCAAGATATTCCTGGCGGGACTGATACGCAGTATTTT
cdr3_aa: CASSQDIPGGTDTQYF

j_call: TRBJ1-6
v_call: TRBV5-1
clone_size: -
d_call: TRBD1
cdr3_nt: TGCGCCAGCAGCAATGGACAGGATAGCTCCTATAATTCACCCCTCCACTTT
cdr3_aa: CASSNGQDSSYNSPLHF

j_call: TRBJ1-5
v_call: TRBV6-1
clone_size: -
d_call: -
cdr3_nt: TGTGCCAGCAGTCAAGGAACCCCCTATAGCAATCAGCCCCAGCATTTT
cdr3_aa: CASSQGTPYSNQPQHF

j_call: TRBJ2-7
v_call: TRBV27
clone_size: -
d_call: TRBD2
cdr3_nt: TGTGCCAGCAAGACTAGCGGGGCCTCCAGCTACGAGCAGTACTTC
cdr3_aa: CASKTSGASSYEQYF

j_call: TRBJ2-6
v_call: TRBV15
clone_size: -
d_call: -
cdr3_nt: TGTGCCACCAGCAGAGATCCCTTTTCTGGGGCCAACGTCCTGACTTTC
cdr3_aa: CATSRDPFSGANVLTF

j_call: TRBJ1-1
v_call: TRBV6-6
clone_size: -
d_call: TRBD1
cdr3_nt: TGTGCCAGCAGACAACAGGGGATGAACACTGAAGCTTTCTTT
cdr3_aa: CASRQQGMNTEAFF

j_call: TRBJ1-1
v_call: TRBV9
clone_size: -
d_call: -
cdr3_nt: TGTGCCAGCAGCGTAGGACAGACGAACACTGAAGCTTTCTTT
cdr3_aa: CASSVGQTNTEAFF

j_call: TRBJ2-6
v_call: TRBV5-6
clone_size: -
d_call: TRBD2
cdr3_nt: TGTGCCAGCAGCCCTCCGGGGGGTAAAGAGAGCTCTGGGGCCAACGTCCTGACTTTC
cdr3_aa: CASSPPGGKESSGANVLTF

j_call: TRBJ1-3
v_call: TRBV25-1
clone_size: -
d_call: TRBD1
cdr3_nt: TGTGCCAGCAGTGACCTGGACAGGGTCTCTGGAAACACCATATATTTT
cdr3_aa: CASSDLDRVSGNTIYF

j_call: TRBJ1-3
v_call: TRBV27
clone_size: -
d_call: TRBD1
cdr3_nt: TGTGCCAGCAGTTTAAGGACAGGGTTCTCTGGAAACACCATATATTTT
cdr3_aa: CASSLRTGFSGNTIYF

j_call: TRBJ2-2
v_call: TRBV28
clone_size: -
d_call: TRBD2
cdr3_nt: TGTGCCAGCAGGGCCGGCGGGGGAAACACCGGGGAGCTGTTTTTT
cdr3_aa: CASRAGGGNTGELFF

j_call: TRBJ1-2
v_call: TRBV2
clone_size: -
d_call: -
cdr3_nt: TGTGCCAGCAGTGTCGGGTTCGGCTATGGCTACACCTTC
cdr3_aa: CASSVGFGYGYTF

j_call: TRBJ1-6
v_call: TRBV5-4
clone_size: -
d_call: -
cdr3_nt: TGTGCCAGCAGCTCCTCCAGTAATTCACCCCTCCACTTT
cdr3_aa: CASSSSSNSPLHF

j_call: TRBJ1-1
v_call: TRBV7-2
clone_size: -
d_call: TRBD1
cdr3_nt: TGTGCCAGCAGCCAAGACAGGGGGCTGAGGGCTTTCTTT
cdr3_aa: CASSQDRGLRAFF

j_call: TRBJ1-4
v_call: TRBV2
clone_size: -
d_call: -
cdr3_nt: TGTGCCACCAGGACAGTCCCAACTAATGAAAAACTGTTTTTT
cdr3_aa: CATRTVPTNEKLFF

j_call: TRBJ1-1
v_call: TRBV5-1
clone_size: -
d_call: -
cdr3_nt: TGCGCCAGCAGCTCCCAGGGCCAGAACACTGAAGCTTTCTTT
cdr3_aa: CASSSQGQNTEAFF

j_call: TRBJ1-3
v_call: TRBV13
clone_size: once
d_call: TRBD1
cdr3_nt: TGTGCCAGCAGCGTCGGACAGGTAAACACCATATATTTT
cdr3_aa: CASSVGQVNTIYF

j_call: TRBJ1-3
v_call: TRBV5-6
clone_size: -
d_call: -
cdr3_nt: TGTGCCAGCGCAGGCAGCTCTTTCTCTGGAAACACCATATATTTT
cdr3_aa: CASAGSSFSGNTIYF

j_call: TRBJ1-2
v_call: TRBV28
clone_size: -
d_call: -
cdr3_nt: TGTGCCAGCAGTTTTTCTCAGGGAAGTGGCTACACCTTC
cdr3_aa: CASSFSQGSGYTF